This T cell receptor beta chain was observed in a study of cytomegalovirus exposure and HLA in healthy donors (dated by TCRdb to the late 2010s). Regarding the complete study: According to an earlier analysis of several hundred of the donors, about 179 million T cells yielded 90 million to 130 million unique TCR beta sequences and 276 Gb of sequence data. A few DR-DQ haplotypes were treated as single units for association and clustering because of strong linkage in the cohort. Among the approximately 400 genotyped donors, about 83% belonged to the genetic ancestry cluster associated with self-reported Caucasian donors. Among 300 to 500 genotyped donors of the cohort, an average of approximately 220,000 unique TCR beta nucleotide sequences was sequenced per donor, of which approximately 18% were non-productive. An early release that covered around 590 HLA-typed donors contained about 300 gigabases of sequencing data and tens of millions of unique TCR sequences. To study patterns of TCR occurrence, a later analysis re-analyzed previously published TCR beta repertoires from hundreds of donors and added high-resolution HLA genotyping. Using immunosequencing, the study profiled T cell repertoires from 550 to 750 subjects and related those repertoires to cytomegalovirus serostatus. The number of donors typed differed by locus, with about 620-630 for A, B, C, DRB1 and DQB1, roughly 520 for DQA1, 600 to 610 for DPA1, and some 470 for DPB1. Both class I and class II loci were covered by HLA typing, at four-digit resolution. Besides the first cohort of 666 subjects, a separate validation cohort made up of some 110 different subjects was used. In the later analysis, no new phenotypic data were used to find candidate immune exposures; instead, reliance was placed on TCR beta sequences and their occurrence across donors. An earlier analysis of more than 450 of the donors used high-throughput TCR beta sequencing to judge whether each TCR beta V gene segment behaved as functional or pseudogenic. Donor age, sex, ethnicity and CMV serostatus were collected together with the repertoire data. A later genetic analysis used genome-wide SNP genotypes for about three fifths of the 666 donors, treating that subset as a discovery cohort. Every discovery cohort repertoire had been produced on one sequencing platform. The study aimed to test whether cataloging public T cell receptors could reveal signatures of past pathogen exposure. High-throughput TCR immunosequencing, statistical association of individual TCRs with disease status, and machine learning were combined to predict cytomegalovirus infection status. Overall study results and their limits: In a later analysis, several top co-occurrence clusters were reported to appear linked to parvovirus B19, influenza, CMV and Epstein-Barr virus. In a later analysis, HLA-associated TCR beta chains were found to be more clonally expanded and to have lower generation probabilities than equally common non-associated chains. Most TCR sequences were seen in very few donors, while some public TCRs were found in many individuals. In both the original and validation cohorts, the classifier was reported to diagnose cytomegalovirus status with high specificity and sensitivity. Because counts were too low, some 17 rarely observed V segments, including chromosome 9 orphons, were left out of the earlier analysis of 500 to 650 of the donors. A later analysis found that most CMV-associated TCR beta chains appeared HLA-restricted, with HLA associations seemingly driven largely by CMV exposure. A later analysis found that TCR association rates varied across HLA loci, with DRB1 alleles showing the most associated TCRs and HLA-C alleles the fewest. Three of the identified cytomegalovirus-associated TCR beta chains were confirmed in vitro to be specific for cytomegalovirus antigens. In a later analysis, 15,000 to 20,000 TCR beta sequences were associated with specific HLA alleles at a false discovery rate of 0.05. Roughly uniform sequencing depth across donors was assumed in presence/absence analyses, although this assumption may not hold. Linkage disequilibrium might explain the correlated functional status among segregating V segments, but an unknown experimental factor could not be ruled out. In the study, 150 to 200 TCR beta chains were listed as associated with cytomegalovirus. Immune exposure information for the cohort was limited to CMV serostatus. The 87-base-pair reads could not distinguish some IMGT-functional V segments, including TRBV6-2 and TRBV6-3, so those segments were excluded. Because HLA typing was missing for some donors at each locus, association tests included only the typed subset. An association between a missense DCLRE1C variant and V-gene and J-gene trimming of TCR beta chains was found in a later genetic analysis and replicated in an independent cohort. This cohort had only TCR beta chains sequenced, and the lack of alpha or paired-chain data limited which features could be detected. A cluster of highly shared sequence variants was judged likely to be a technical artifact of the sequencing pipeline. When HLA alleles, especially DR and DQ, strongly co-occurred, TCR associations were difficult to assign to individual alleles. An earlier analysis of several hundred of the donors showed that most TCR beta V segments appeared in productive rearrangements either about 87% or about 30% of the time, which broadly matched IMGT annotations. A further reported finding was that TCR beta sequences accurately predicted the HLA-A and HLA-B alleles for most subjects in the first cohort. The authors suggested that the approach could potentially be extended to other disease states and immunological phenotypes. According to a later genetic analysis, donors in an Asian-associated ancestry cluster had fewer N-insertions in productive TCRs than the approximately 670-donor mean.

A note on this clone: What antigen it recognizes has not been identified. Base qualities are missing; no much larger clone stands one base away.

In total, roughly 710 healthy bone marrow donors made up the cohort. At the time of sampling, all cohort members were nominally healthy, though unrecorded immune exposures were likely present. The donor was CMV seronegative and was included in the group of a few hundred seronegative cohort members. A peripheral blood sample was provided by each donor, and peripheral blood mononuclear cells were used for TCR beta sequencing. Genomic DNA extraction from the blood cell samples was performed with the Qiagen DNeasy Blood Extraction Kit. Cut back by 5 bases and 5 bases, the V and J ends lie 15 bases apart. CDR1 SNHLY and CDR2 FYNNEI were looked up in the germline V gene. From the cysteine through the phenylalanine, the CDR3 covers 14 amino acids. The retained sequence is limited to the CDR3, 42 bases, with the frame set at the first base. The receptor library was made with the immunoSEQ multiplex PCR assay. For the multiplex PCR, a mixture combining 60 forward primers for TCR Vbeta segments and 13 reverse primers for TCR Jbeta segments was used. The CDR3 region of rearranged TCR beta genes was amplified from genomic DNA with a multiplex PCR assay. The amplified TCR beta libraries were sequenced on the Illumina HiSeq System as 87-base-pair reads. As for how the authors treated the data: Across the 600 to 700 repertoires, a later analysis counted roughly 77 million unique TCR beta chains, around 10 million of which were shared by at least two donors. Raw reads were error-corrected and collapsed into unique sequences with a nearest-neighbor algorithm that merged closely related sequences to remove PCR and sequencing errors. V, D and J gene segments were assigned by aligning CDR3 sequences to IMGT reference sequences. For a sequence to be retained, a match of at least six nucleotides to both a V gene segment and a J gene segment was required. Rearrangements were called productive when the CDR3 lacked stop codons and stayed in frame with V and J; all others were non-productive. CDR3 was defined according to IMGT convention as the region running from the second conserved V-encoded cysteine to the conserved J-encoded phenylalanine. In an earlier analysis of around 600 of the donors, sequences lacking an unambiguous match to a single V gene segment were excluded. An earlier analysis of a few hundred of the donors classified V segments as functional when productive rearrangements were above 56.7% and as segregating when the standard deviation between donors was above 5%. A statistical classification framework was built for diagnosing cytomegalovirus status from the catalog of TCR beta chain sequences. In a later analysis, V and J genes were assigned by comparing TCR nucleotide sequences against IMGT/GENE-DB human TR gene sequences. Using the TCRdist pipeline, a later analysis assigned CDR3 sequences along with most-parsimonious VDJ recombination scenarios. A later analysis defined each TCR beta chain by its CDR3 amino acid sequence plus V-gene family, and excluded reads lacking a unique V-gene family. In a later analysis, fewer than 600 highly shared, low-generation-probability nucleotide sequences were removed to address suspected cross-contamination and a sequencing artifact. In a later analysis, a clonal expansion index was calculated for each public chain from normalized within-repertoire ranks of inferred template counts. In a later analysis, generation probabilities were computed with a VDJ recombination model fitted to out-of-frame rearrangements, and the resulting probabilities were checked against IGoR. A later analysis scored TCR-TCR, TCR-HLA and TCR-CMV co-occurrence with hypergeometric tests, applying a repertoire-size bias correction to TCR pairs. To estimate false discovery rates, a later analysis permuted the HLA or CMV assignments 20 times. In a later analysis, co-occurring TCRs were grouped using DBSCAN, with TCRdist sequence similarity added in when clustering inside HLA-allele-positive subsets. Co-occurrence clustering excluded repertoires with fewer than 30,000 or more than 120,000 public chains, plus five with anomalous nucleotide sharing. In its TCRdb copy, this immuneACCESS table keeps in-frame sequences only and misses some clones. Where compared with another copy, unresolved V genes explain less than half of these, and the others have no known cause. The V and J calls and clone size come from that table; D and trimming were worked out from the DNA. This sample is represented by fewer than 45,000 clones; almost 70% of them were singletons. The ten largest clones take up around 4% of the sample.

Sequenced input: PBMCs. This clonotype was sampled from a middle-aged man in good health and CMV-seronegative. The chain links TRBV2 with TRBJ1-1; the D gene is possibly TRBD1, with 6 bases matching. The CDR3 protein is CASSPQGYETEAFF. The nucleotide sequence is given as TGTGCCAGCAGTCCCCAGGGGTACGAGACTGAAGCTTTCTTT.